This T cell receptor beta chain was profiled in a study of Ad26.COV2.S vaccination and SARS-CoV-2 variants (TCRdb year 2021). In the study overall: Donors in the vaccine arm were drawn from COV1001, a phase I-IIa trial of Ad26.COV2.S in healthy adults that was multicentre, randomized, double-blind and placebo-controlled. The specificity and breadth of SARS-CoV-2-reactive T cell receptors after Ad26.COV2.S vaccination were assessed by TCRbeta repertoire sequencing. Participants in the trial were split at random into five groups of five each, receiving low-dose or high-dose Ad26.COV2.S once or twice, or else placebo on both occasions. Blinding of investigators to trial group allocation was maintained during experiments and outcome assessment. A total of around 32 samples were included in the TCR-sequenced set, comprising 19 Ad26.COV2.S vaccine recipients, 5 placebo recipients and 8 SARS-CoV-2 convalescent individuals. Ad26.COV2.S was administered intramuscularly at 5 x 10^10 or 1 x 10^11 viral particles, either as a single shot or as two shots given 56 days apart.

Taken from cysteine to phenylalanine, the CDR3 has 13 residues. Only CDR3 DNA is held: 39 bases, read in frame from base 1. Between the V and J ends, shortened by 2 bases and 4 bases respectively, the junction contains 9 bases. According to the germline V gene, CDR1 reads MNHEY and CDR2 reads SVGAGI. Results the study describes overall, beyond this receptor: Compared with placebo recipients, Ad26.COV2.S recipients showed higher spike-specific TCR breadth (P = 0.0014). The study lacked the statistical power to compare responses across vaccine doses or regimens. Non-spike TCR breadth was comparable between vaccine and placebo recipients, consistent with the vaccine containing only spike. After vaccination, substantial breadth of spike-specific CD8+ and CD4+ T cell responses was reported. According to the authors, total T cell responses may have been underestimated by the TCR breadth and depth analyses.

Reading the label with the study, this specimen's treatment or condition is: about 20 received Ad26.COV2.S at low or high dose, single or two shots; about 5 received placebo; per-sample allocation not given. For vaccine and placebo recipients, the sequenced repertoires came from samples collected on day 63 after the first injection. Cohort 1b enrolled roughly 25 adults aged 18-55 years at a single site in Boston, USA, between 29 July and 7 August 2020. Ad26.COV2.S was a replication-incompetent adenovirus type 26 vector that expressed a prefusion-stabilized SARS-CoV-2 spike protein derived from the original Wuhan strain. The immunoSEQ Assay was used to sequence TCRbeta CDR3 regions. After extraction, genomic DNA underwent amplification by bias-controlled multiplex PCR, followed by high-throughput sequencing. The authors' analysis ran thus. To quantify the absolute abundance of each unique TCRbeta CDR3 region, sequences were collapsed and filtered. T cell fraction was estimated by normalization of TCRbeta template counts to usable DNA, with usable DNA being measured through amplification of reference genes present in all nucleated cells. Repertoire TCRs were annotated as SARS-CoV-2-specific by exact matching of V gene, CDR3 amino acid sequence and J gene to a known reactive TCR set. The reference SARS-CoV-2 TCR set was obtained from MIRA and was filtered for enrichment in COVID-19-positive ImmuneCODE repertoires, whereby public or cross-reactive TCRs were removed. Using the MIRA antigens, annotated TCRs were further analysed by specific ORF or by position within an ORF. Breadth was defined as annotated unique rearrangements over total unique productive rearrangements; depth was the summed frequency of those rearrangements. Two-sided Wilcoxon rank-sum tests were used to compare TCR breadth between groups. In its TCRdb copy, this immuneACCESS table keeps in-frame sequences only and misses some clones. Where compared with another copy, unresolved V genes explain less than half of these, and the others have no known cause. V and J calls and clone size are copied from that table; D and trimming were computed from the DNA. The sample yields hundreds of thousands of clones; around 92% were counted once. The top ten clones comprise over 1.3% of the sample.

Comment on this clone: This clone's antigen is unknown. No base quality information exists; no much larger clone differs at one position.

The clonotype was recovered from a person between 18 and 59 years old who received the Ad26.COV2.S COVID-19 vaccine or a placebo. Recombination connected TRBV6-5 to TRBJ2-7, with no confidently assigned D gene. The specimen comprised peripheral blood, sampled in a trial of Ad26.COV2.S vaccine versus placebo. Here the CDR3 is given as CASSYDVQYEQYF. The nucleotide sequence is given as TGTGCCAGCAGTTACGACGTTCAATACGAGCAGTACTTC.